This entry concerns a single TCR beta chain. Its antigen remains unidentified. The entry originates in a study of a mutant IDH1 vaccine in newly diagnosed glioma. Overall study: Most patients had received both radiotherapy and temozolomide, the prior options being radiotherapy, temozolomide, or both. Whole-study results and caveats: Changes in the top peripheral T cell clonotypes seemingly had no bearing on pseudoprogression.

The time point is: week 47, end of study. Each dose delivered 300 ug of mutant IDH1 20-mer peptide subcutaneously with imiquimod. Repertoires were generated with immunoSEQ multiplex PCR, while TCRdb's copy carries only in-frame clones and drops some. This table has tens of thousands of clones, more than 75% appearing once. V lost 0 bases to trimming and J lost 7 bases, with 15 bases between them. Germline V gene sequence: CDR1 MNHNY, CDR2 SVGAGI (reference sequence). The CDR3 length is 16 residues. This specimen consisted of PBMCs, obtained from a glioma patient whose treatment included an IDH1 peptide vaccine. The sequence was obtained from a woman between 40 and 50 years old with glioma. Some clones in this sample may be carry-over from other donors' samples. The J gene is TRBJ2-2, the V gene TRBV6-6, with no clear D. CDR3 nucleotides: TGTGCCAGCAGTTACTCTCCCTTTATTGGGGACGGGGAGCTGTTTTTT. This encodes CASSYSPFIGDGELFF.